The clone carrying this T cell receptor beta chain showed up just a few times. Its antigen is currently unknown. The sample originates from a study of T-cell memory formation after mild COVID-19. Study at large: Clustering of TCRs was largely donor specific. Study-wide results and limits: Within pre-infection memory, some responding clones were found, suggesting cross-reactive memory joined. Contracting clones from day 15 to 85 had balanced CD4/CD8; later expanders favoured CD4+. CD4+ contracting clones were mainly CM and EM; CD8+ ones, EMRA.

J lost 1 base, V lost 4 bases, and 6 bases had no gene match. The CDR3 runs 15 residues. From germline, CDR1 is SGHRS and CDR2 YFSETQ. A single record per CDR3 protein comes from TCRdb applying MiXCR to the 5' RACE reads. The table shows 350,000 to 500,000 distinct CDR3 sequences, with 15% to 25% occurring only once. This clonotype was sampled from an adult woman who had mild COVID-19 (a few samples of this study predate the infection). Cell type and time point are not known. The chain joins TRBV5-1 to TRBJ1-1, with TRBD1 matching over 8 bases. Specimen: PBMCs or a T cell subset sorted from them (not recorded which). The CDR3 sequence: CASSPGQAANTEAFF. The CDR3 DNA reads TGCGCCAGCAGCCCGGGACAGGCGGCGAACACTGAAGCTTTCTTT.